This T cell receptor beta chain originates from a study of Ad26.COV2.S vaccination and SARS-CoV-2 variants. Study details: Trial arm assignment for the donor was COV1001 Ad26.COV2.S. By the intramuscular route, Ad26.COV2.S was given once, or twice 56 days apart.

Broader study findings: There was a possibility that the TCR breadth and depth analyses underestimated total T cell responses.

Treatment meaning: some 19 received Ad26.COV2.S at low or high dose, single or two shots; five or six received placebo; per-sample allocation not given. Samples came from day 63 after the first vaccine or placebo injection. Whoever gave the sample was an adult aged 18-55 years in Boston. Comment on this clone: The antigen is unknown.

Sequencing was performed with immunoSEQ multiplex PCR; in TCRdb, only in-frame clones are kept and a portion is missing. The profile covers hundreds of thousands of clones, with approximately 92% appearing a single time and 12% taken by the ten largest. Germline-derived CDR1 and CDR2 are KGHDR and SFDVKD. CDR3 size: 14 residues. V shed 6 bases, J shed 5 bases, and the junction held 5 bases outside the gene matches. This receptor was taken from a person between 18 and 59 years old who received the Ad26.COV2.S COVID-19 vaccine or a placebo. Sequenced here: peripheral blood, sampled in a trial of Ad26.COV2.S vaccine versus placebo. This chain uses TRBV24-1 with TRBJ2-2, with 7 positions matching TRBD2. CDR3 coding DNA: TGTGCCACCAGTCCGGGAGGTGGGACCGGGGAGCTGTTTTTT. Protein sequence: CATSPGGGTGELFF.